This T cell receptor beta chain emerged from a study of beta chain features in type 1 diabetes. Study-wide findings and caveats: Type 1 diabetes patients showed a moderate but significant shortening of TCRB CDR3s in all four CD4+ subsets.

CD4+ naive, central memory, regulatory and stem cell-like memory subsets were isolated by sorting on CD45RO/CCR7/CD25/CD127/CD95/CD27. Every bit of the isolated RNA underwent reverse transcription, so sequencing read expressed TCRB transcripts. TCRdb's copy holds only in-frame clones and misses some; the assay was immunoSEQ multiplex PCR. The table shows around 250,000 clones, with over 20% occurring only once. Germline CDR1 reads MDHEN; CDR2 reads SYDVKM. The CDR3 loop spans 18 amino acids. With 6 bases clipped from V and 0 bases from J, the junction kept 10 bases outside the gene matches. Turning to this clone: Its target is unknown.

The clonotype originates from a woman in her forties with type 1 diabetes. The V and J genes are TRBV28 and TRBJ2-4, with TRBD2 matching 11 bases. Source material: naive CD4+ T cells from blood. The chain's CDR3 is CASSPGLAGLVAKNIQYF. The DNA of the CDR3 is TGTGCCAGCAGCCCAGGACTAGCGGGCCTCGTAGCCAAAAACATTCAGTACTTC.